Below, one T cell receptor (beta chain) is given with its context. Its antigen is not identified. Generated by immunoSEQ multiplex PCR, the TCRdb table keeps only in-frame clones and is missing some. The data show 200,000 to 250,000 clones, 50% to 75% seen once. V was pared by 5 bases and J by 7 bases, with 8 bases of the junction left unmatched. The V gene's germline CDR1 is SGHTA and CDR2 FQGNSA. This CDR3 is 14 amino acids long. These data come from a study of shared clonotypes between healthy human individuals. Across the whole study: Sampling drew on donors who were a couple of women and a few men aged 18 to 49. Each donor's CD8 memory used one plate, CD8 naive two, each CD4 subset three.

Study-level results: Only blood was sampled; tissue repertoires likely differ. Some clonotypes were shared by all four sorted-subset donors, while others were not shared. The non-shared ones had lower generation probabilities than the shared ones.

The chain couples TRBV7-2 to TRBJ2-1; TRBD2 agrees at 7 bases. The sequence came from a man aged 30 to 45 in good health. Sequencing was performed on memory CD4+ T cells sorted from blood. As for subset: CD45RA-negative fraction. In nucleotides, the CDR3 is TGTGCCAGCAGCCGCGGGCCCGGGAGGAATGAGCAGTTCTTC. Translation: CASSRGPGRNEQFF.